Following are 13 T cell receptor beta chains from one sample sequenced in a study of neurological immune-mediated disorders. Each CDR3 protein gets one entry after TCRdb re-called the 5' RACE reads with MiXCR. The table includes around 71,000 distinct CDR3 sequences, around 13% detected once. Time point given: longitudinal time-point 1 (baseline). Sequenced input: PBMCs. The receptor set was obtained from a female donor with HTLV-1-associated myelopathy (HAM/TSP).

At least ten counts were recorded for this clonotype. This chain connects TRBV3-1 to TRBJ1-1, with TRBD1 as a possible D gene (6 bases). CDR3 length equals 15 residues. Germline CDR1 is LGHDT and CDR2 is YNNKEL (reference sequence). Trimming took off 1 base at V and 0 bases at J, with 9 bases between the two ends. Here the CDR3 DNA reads TGTGCCAGCAGCCAAGGAGGGGGGATGAACACTGAAGCTTTCTTT. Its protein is CASSQGGGMNTEAFF.

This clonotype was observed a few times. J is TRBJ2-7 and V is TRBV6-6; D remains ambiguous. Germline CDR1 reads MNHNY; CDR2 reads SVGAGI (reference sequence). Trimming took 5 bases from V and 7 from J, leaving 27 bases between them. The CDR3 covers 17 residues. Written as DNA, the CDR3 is TGTGCCAGCAGTCCTAACAGCCCCGTACCCCTCCTACGGGAGCAGTACTTC. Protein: CASSPNSPVPLLREQYF.

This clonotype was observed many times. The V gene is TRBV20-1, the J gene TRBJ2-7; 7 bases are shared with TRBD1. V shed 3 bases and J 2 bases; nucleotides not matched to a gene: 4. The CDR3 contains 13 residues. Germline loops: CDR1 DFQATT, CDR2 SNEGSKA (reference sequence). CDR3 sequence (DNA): TGCAGTGCTAGTTCGAGGGGGCCCTACGAGCAGTACTTC. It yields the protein CSASSRGPYEQYF.

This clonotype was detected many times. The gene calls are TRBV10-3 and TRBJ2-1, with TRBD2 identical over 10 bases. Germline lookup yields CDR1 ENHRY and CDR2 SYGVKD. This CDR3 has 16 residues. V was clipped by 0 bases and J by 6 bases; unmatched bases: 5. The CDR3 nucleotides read TGTGCCATCAGTGAGTCACCTAGCGGGGGCCGCAATGAGCAGTTCTTC. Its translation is CAISESPSGGRNEQFF.

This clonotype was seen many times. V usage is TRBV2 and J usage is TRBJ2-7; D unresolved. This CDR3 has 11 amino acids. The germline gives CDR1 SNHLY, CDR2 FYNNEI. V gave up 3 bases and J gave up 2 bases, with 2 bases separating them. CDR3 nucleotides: TGTGCCAGCAGTGAGACCTACGAGCAGTACTTC. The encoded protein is CASSETYEQYF.

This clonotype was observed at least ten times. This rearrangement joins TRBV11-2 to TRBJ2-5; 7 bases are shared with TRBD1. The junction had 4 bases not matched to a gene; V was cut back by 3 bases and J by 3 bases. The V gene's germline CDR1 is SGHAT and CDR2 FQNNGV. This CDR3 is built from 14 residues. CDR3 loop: CASSFNRGKETQYF. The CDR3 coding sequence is TGTGCCAGCAGCTTTAACAGGGGAAAAGAGACCCAGTACTTC. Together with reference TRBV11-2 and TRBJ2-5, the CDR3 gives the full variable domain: EAGVAQSPRYKIIEKRQSVAFWCNPISGHATLYWYQQILGQGPKLLIQFQNNGVVDDSQLPKDRFSAERLKGVDSTLKIQPAKLEDSAVYLCASSFNRGKETQYFGPGTRLLVL.

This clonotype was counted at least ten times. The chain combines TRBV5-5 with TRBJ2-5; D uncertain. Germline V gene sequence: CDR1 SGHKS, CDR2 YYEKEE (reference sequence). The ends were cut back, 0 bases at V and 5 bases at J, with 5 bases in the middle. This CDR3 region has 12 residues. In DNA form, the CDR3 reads TGTGCCAGCAGCTTGGTGTGGGAGACCCAGTACTTC. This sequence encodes CASSLVWETQYF.

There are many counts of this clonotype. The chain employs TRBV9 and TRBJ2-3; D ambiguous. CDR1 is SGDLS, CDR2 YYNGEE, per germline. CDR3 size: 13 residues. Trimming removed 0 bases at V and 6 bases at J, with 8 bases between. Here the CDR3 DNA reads TGTGCCAGCAGCGTAGCGCTTTCGGATACGCAGTATTTT. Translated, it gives CASSVALSDTQYF.

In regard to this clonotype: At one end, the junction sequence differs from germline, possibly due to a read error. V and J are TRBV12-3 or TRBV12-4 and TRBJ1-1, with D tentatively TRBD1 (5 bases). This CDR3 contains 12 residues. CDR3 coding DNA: TGTTCCAGCAGTCGGACATTCACTGAAGGTTTCTTT. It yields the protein CSSSRTFTEGFF.

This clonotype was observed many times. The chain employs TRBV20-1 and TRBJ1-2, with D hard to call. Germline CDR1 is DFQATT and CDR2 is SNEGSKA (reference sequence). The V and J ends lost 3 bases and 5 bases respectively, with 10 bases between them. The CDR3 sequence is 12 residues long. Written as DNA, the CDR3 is TGCAGTGCTAGCCCAGGACCTTATGGCTACACCTTC. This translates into CSASPGPYGYTF.

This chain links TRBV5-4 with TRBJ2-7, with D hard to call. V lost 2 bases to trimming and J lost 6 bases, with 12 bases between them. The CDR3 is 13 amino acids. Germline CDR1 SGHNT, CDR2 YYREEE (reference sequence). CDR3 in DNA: TGTGCCAGCAGCTTTATTCAATATGTCGAGCAGTACTTC. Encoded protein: CASSFIQYVEQYF.

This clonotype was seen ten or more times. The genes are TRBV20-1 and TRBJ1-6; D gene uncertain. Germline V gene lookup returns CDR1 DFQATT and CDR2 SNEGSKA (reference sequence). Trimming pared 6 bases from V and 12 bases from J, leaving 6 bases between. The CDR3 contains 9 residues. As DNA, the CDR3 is TGCAGTGCCCCCCAACCCCTCCACTTT. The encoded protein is CSAPQPLHF.

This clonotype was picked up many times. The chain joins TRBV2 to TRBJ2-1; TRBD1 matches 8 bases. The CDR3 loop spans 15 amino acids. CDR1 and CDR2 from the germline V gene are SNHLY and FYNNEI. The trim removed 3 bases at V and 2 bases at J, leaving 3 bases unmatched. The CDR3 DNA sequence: TGTGCCAGCAGTGAGGACAGGGCCGCCTACAATGAGCAGTTCTTC. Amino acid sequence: CASSEDRAAYNEQFF.